The rows below give T cell receptor beta chains drawn from one sample of a study of cytomegalovirus exposure and HLA in healthy donors. The assay was immunoSEQ multiplex PCR, and TCRdb's table has in-frame clones only and misses some. The table includes 60,000 to 75,000 clones, 55% to 65% detected once. Sequencing used PBMCs. These receptors were taken from a woman aged 45 to 65 in good health and CMV-seronegative. Both conserved end residues are part of each CDR3. A D gene is named only where the DNA matches it firmly. Clone sizes are given selectively: once, few, many, or a class where the clone is expanded.

D	V	length	size	J	CDR3	DNA
NA	TRBV6-5	12	once	TRBJ2-5	CASSRGQETQYF	TGTGCCAGCAGTAGGGGGCAAGAGACCCAGTACTTC
TRBD2	TRBV4-3	15	few	TRBJ2-3	CASSQVTSGRGTQYF	TGCGCCAGCAGCCAAGTTACTAGCGGGAGGGGTACGCAGTATTTT
TRBD2	TRBV7-2	15	few	TRBJ2-7	CASSLGPSGSYEQYF	TGTGCCAGCAGCTTAGGGCCTAGCGGGTCCTACGAGCAGTACTTC
NA	TRBV5-8	16	NA	TRBJ1-5	CASRPQWTSSNQPQHF	TGTGCCAGCAGACCCCAATGGACATCGAGCAATCAGCCCCAGCATTTT
TRBD2	TRBV5-1	16	NA	TRBJ2-1	CASSLAGTISYNEQFF	TGCGCCAGCAGCTTGGCCGGGACTATCTCCTACAATGAGCAGTTCTTC
NA	TRBV14	15	NA	TRBJ1-3	CASSRQYGSGNTIYF	TGTGCCAGCAGTCGACAGTATGGCTCTGGAAACACCATATATTTT
NA	TRBV7-2	11	NA	TRBJ1-4	CASSVGAGLFF	TGTGCCAGCAGCGTAGGGGCAGGACTGTTTTTT
NA	TRBV7-2	14	NA	TRBJ1-2	CASSLAAENYGYTF	TGTGCCAGCAGCTTAGCCGCAGAAAACTATGGCTACACCTTC
NA	TRBV10-1	16	NA	TRBJ1-5	CASSESDGTSNQPQHF	TGCGCCAGCAGTGAGTCTGACGGGACAAGCAATCAGCCCCAGCATTTT
NA	TRBV5-1	14	few	TRBJ2-5	CASREGQPQETQYF	TGCGCCAGCAGGGAGGGGCAACCCCAGGAGACCCAGTACTTC
NA	TRBV7-2	13	NA	TRBJ2-7	CASSFATSYEQYF	TGTGCCAGCAGCTTCGCGACATCCTACGAGCAGTACTTC
TRBD2	TRBV7-3	16	NA	TRBJ2-2	CASSLLAGGNTGELFF	TGTGCCAGCAGCTTATTAGCGGGAGGGAACACCGGGGAGCTGTTTTTT
NA	TRBV29-1	13	NA	TRBJ1-4	CSVEFRGREKLFF	TGCAGCGTTGAATTTAGGGGCAGGGAAAAACTGTTTTTT
NA	TRBV5-6	13	NA	TRBJ1-3	CASSLGGRNTIYF	TGTGCCAGCAGCTTGGGAGGGAGAAACACCATATATTTT
TRBD1	TRBV27	17	few	TRBJ2-7	CASSLYGQGAGSYEQYF	TGTGCCAGCAGTTTATATGGACAGGGCGCGGGCTCCTACGAGCAGTACTTC
NA	TRBV19	13	NA	TRBJ1-2	CASSIAGNYGYTF	TGTGCCAGTAGTATAGCGGGAAACTATGGCTACACCTTC
TRBD2	TRBV5-4	15	NA	TRBJ2-1	CASSLTSGGFNEQFF	TGTGCCAGCAGCTTGACTAGCGGGGGGTTCAATGAGCAGTTCTTC
NA	TRBV7-8	14	NA	TRBJ1-5	CASSPHLSGQPQHF	TGTGCCAGCAGCCCACATTTGAGCGGTCAGCCCCAGCATTTT
NA	TRBV27	15	few	TRBJ2-7	CASSSAGTLSYEQYF	TGTGCCAGCAGTTCGGCCGGGACATTAAGCTACGAGCAGTACTTC
NA	TRBV7-9	14	NA	TRBJ2-7	CSSSSQTGGVEQYF	TGTTCCAGCAGCTCCCAAACAGGGGGGGTTGAGCAGTACTTC
NA	TRBV6-5	15	NA	TRBJ2-5	CASSYLSGTLETQYF	TGTGCCAGCAGTTACCTTTCTGGGACACTGGAGACCCAGTACTTC
TRBD1	TRBV5-1	17	few	TRBJ2-3	CASSLVATGGSADTQYF	TGCGCCAGCAGCTTGGTCGCGACAGGGGGGAGTGCAGATACGCAGTATTTT